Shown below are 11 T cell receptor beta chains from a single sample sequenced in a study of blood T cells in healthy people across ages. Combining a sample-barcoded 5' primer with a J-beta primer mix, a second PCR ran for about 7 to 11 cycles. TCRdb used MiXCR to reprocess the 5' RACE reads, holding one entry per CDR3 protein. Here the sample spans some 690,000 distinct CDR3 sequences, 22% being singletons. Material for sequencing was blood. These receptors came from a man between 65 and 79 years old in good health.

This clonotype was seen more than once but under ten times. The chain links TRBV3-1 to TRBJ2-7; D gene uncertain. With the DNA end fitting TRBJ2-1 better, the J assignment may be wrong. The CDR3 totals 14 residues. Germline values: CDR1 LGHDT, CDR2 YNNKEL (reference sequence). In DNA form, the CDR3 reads TGTGCCAGCAGCCATAATGACGGTTTGGTCCGGCAGTTCTTC. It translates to CASSHNDGLVRQFF.

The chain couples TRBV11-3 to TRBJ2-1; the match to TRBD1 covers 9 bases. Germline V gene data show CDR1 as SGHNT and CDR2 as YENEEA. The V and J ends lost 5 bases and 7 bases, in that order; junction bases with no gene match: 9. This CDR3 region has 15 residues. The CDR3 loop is CASSPGQGRRNEQFF. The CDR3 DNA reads TGTGCCAGCAGCCCAGGACAGGGGAGGAGGAATGAGCAGTTCTTC.

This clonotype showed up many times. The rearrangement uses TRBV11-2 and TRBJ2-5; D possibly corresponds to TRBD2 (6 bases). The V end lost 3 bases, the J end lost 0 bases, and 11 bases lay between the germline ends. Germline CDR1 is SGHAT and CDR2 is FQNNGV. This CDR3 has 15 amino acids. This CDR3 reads CASSFGGTYQETQYF. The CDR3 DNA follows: TGTGCCAGCAGCTTCGGCGGGACTTACCAAGAGACCCAGTACTTC. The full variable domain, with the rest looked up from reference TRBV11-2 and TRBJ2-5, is EAGVAQSPRYKIIEKRQSVAFWCNPISGHATLYWYQQILGQGPKLLIQFQNNGVVDDSQLPKDRFSAERLKGVDSTLKIQPAKLEDSAVYLCASSFGGTYQETQYFGPGTRLLVL.

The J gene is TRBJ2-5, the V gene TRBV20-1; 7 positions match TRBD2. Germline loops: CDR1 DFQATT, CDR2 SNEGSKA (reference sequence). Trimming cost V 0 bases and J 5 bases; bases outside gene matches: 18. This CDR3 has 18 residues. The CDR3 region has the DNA TGCAGTGCTAGAGATTGGGTAAAGGGAGGGTTCCTAAGGGAGACCCAGTACTTC. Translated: CSARDWVKGGFLRETQYF.

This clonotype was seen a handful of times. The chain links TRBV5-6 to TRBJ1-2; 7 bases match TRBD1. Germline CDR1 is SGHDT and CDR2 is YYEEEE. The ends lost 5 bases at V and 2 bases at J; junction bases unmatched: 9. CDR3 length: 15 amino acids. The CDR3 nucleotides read TGTGCCAGCAGAAGTGCCGGGACAGCCAACTATGGCTACACCTTC. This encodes CASRSAGTANYGYTF.

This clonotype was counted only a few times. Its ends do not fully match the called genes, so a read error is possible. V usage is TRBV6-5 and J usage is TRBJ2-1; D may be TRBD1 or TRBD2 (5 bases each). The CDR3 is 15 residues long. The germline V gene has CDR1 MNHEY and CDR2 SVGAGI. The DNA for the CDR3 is TGTGCCAGCAGGAGGGGCTGGGACCCCTACAATGAGCAGCTCTTC. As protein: CASRRGWDPYNEQLF.

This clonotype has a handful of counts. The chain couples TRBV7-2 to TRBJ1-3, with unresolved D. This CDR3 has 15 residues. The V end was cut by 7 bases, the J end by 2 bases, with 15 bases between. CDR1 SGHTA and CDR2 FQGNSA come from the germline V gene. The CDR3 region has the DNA TGTGCCAGCACCCCTGAGAGGGTTGCTGGAAACACCATATATTTT. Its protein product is CASTPERVAGNTIYF.

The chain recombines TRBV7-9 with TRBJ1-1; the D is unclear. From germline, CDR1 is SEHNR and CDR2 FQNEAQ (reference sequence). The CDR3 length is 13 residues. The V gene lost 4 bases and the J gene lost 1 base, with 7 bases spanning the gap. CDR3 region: CASSYMENTEAFF. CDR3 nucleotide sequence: TGTGCCAGCAGCTACATGGAGAACACTGAAGCTTTCTTT.

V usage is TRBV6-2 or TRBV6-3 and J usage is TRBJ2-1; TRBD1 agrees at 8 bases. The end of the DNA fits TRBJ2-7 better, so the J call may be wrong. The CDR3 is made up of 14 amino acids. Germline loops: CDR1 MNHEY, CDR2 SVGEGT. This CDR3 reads CASSFDRGRREQYV. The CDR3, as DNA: TGTGCCAGCAGTTTCGACAGGGGACGGCGCGAGCAGTACGTC.

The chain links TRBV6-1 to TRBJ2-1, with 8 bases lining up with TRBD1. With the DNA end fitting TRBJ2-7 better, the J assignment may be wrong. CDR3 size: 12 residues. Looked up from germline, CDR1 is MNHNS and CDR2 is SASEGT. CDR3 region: CASSTGDREQYV. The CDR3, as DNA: TGTGCCAGCAGTACTGGGGACAGGGAGCAGTACGTC.

DNA for the CDR3: TGTGCCAGCAGCTCGGCCGGGACTAGCGGGGAAGAGACCCAGTACTTC. Its protein product is CASSSAGTSGEETQYF. The chain recombines TRBV9 with TRBJ2-5, with 13 bases lining up with TRBD2. The CDR3 runs 16 residues. Germline V lookup: CDR1 SGDLS, CDR2 YYNGEE. The ends lost 4 bases at V and 3 bases at J; junction bases unmatched: 6.